Following are 3 T cell receptor beta chains from one sample sequenced in a study of blood T cell repertoires in COVID-19 (dated by TCRdb to the early 2020s). The library came from the immunoSEQ multiplex PCR assay. Imported from immuneACCESS, the table was reduced by TCRdb to in-frame sequences with V and J called. These copies leave out some clones; in studies compared against another copy, an unresolved V gene accounts for under half, and the cause of the remainder is not known. The sample contains 98,000 or so clones, approximately 88% of them found a single time. Clones ranked in the top ten supply 26% of the sample. Material for sequencing was peripheral blood. Every receptor here comes from a man aged 55 to 69 with acute or convalescent COVID-19.

Concerning this clone itself: Other DNA sequences in the same sample also yield this CDR3. The chain combines TRBV6-5 with TRBJ1-1; 9 positions match TRBD1. V lost 4 bases, J lost 5 bases, and 5 bases stayed unmatched. Germline CDR1 reads MNHEY; CDR2 reads SVGAGI. This CDR3 spans 14 amino acids. CDR3 DNA sequence: TGTGCCAGCAGTTCTACAGGGGGCAGGACTGAAGCTTTCTTT. Its protein is CASSSTGGRTEAFF.

This sequence joins TRBV11-3 and TRBJ2-2, with 8 bases fitting TRBD2. This CDR3 contains 15 residues. CDR1 is SGHNT, CDR2 YENEEA, per germline. After removal of 3 bases from V and 4 bases from J, the junction contained 4 bases not matched to a gene. CDR3 nucleotides: TGTGCCAGCAGCTTTCGGGAGGGGACCACCGGGGAGCTGTTTTTT. This gives the protein CASSFREGTTGELFF.

V gene TRBV4-1 combines with J gene TRBJ2-3; 10 positions agree with TRBD1. CDR1 and CDR2 from the germline V gene are MGHRA and YSYEKL. V shed 3 bases and J 6 bases; nucleotides not matched to a gene: 15. This CDR3 region has 18 residues. CDR3 residues: CASSQRRDRGRGLDTQYF. For the CDR3, the DNA is TGCGCCAGCAGCCAGAGAAGGGACAGGGGAAGGGGATTGGATACGCAGTATTTT.